The 24 T cell receptor beta chains below were found in one sample sequenced in a study of molecular identifiers for immune sequencing clone quantification. TCRdb re-derived calls from the PCR reads in MiXCR, one entry per CDR3 protein. This sample carries about 630,000 distinct CDR3 sequences, approximately 24% of them seen once, and the ten largest clones take 0.7% to 0.95%. The source material was naive CD8+ T cells from blood, with Jurkat cell RNA spiked in. Regarding subset: FACS-sorted CD8+CD4-CCR7+CD45RA+ naive T cells. The source of these receptors is a human donor in good health. Some libraries in this study had Jurkat cell RNA spiked in.

Turning to this clonotype: Being one base from a much bigger clone, this may be a read error. J is TRBJ2-7 and V is TRBV5-1; D assignment may be TRBD1 or TRBD2 (5 bases each). The CDR3 consists of 18 residues. Germline CDR1 and CDR2: SGHRS and YFSETQ. Trimming cost V 5 bases and J 0 bases, with 24 bases left between them. The CDR3 DNA is TGCGCCAGCAGTCCCGGGCCTGGGGGTATAATAGGCTCCTACGAGCAGTACTTC. This encodes CASSPGPGGIIGSYEQYF.

This clonotype appeared a few times. This chain connects TRBV7-2 to TRBJ2-7; D is perhaps TRBD1 or TRBD2 (7 bases each). Germline V CDR1 and CDR2: SGHTA, FQGNSA. V gave up 2 bases and J gave up 0 bases, with 14 bases separating them. This CDR3 contains 16 residues. The CDR3 loop reads CASSLMAGDSSYEQYF. As DNA, the CDR3 is TGTGCCAGCAGCTTAATGGCGGGGGACAGCTCCTACGAGCAGTACTTC.

Details on this clonotype: Its ends do not fully match the called genes, so a read error is possible. CDR3 sequence: CAWLLLGQGYTEAFF. The CDR3 nucleotides are TGTGCCTGGTTACTTCTGGGACAGGGGTACACCGAAGCTTTCTTT. The chain has TRBV30 and TRBJ1-1, with 10 positions matching TRBD1. In germline, CDR1 is GTSNPN, CDR2 SVGIG (reference sequence). The CDR3 consists of 15 residues.

The chain combines TRBV6-6 with TRBJ1-5; the D gene is possibly TRBD1 (5 bases). The CDR3 is 13 amino acids. V was pared by 10 bases and J by 4 bases, with 14 bases between. Germline CDR1 reads MNHNY; CDR2 reads SVGAGI (reference sequence). CDR3 loop: CAISFGGNQPQHF. The CDR3 DNA is TGTGCCATCTCCTTCGGGGGGAATCAGCCCCAGCATTTT.

As regards this clonotype: A clone one base away is much larger, so this may be a read error. The chain carries TRBV6-2 or TRBV6-3 and TRBJ1-1; D is undetermined. The germline V and J ends were trimmed by 5 bases and 5 bases, with 15 bases remaining between them. Germline V gives CDR1 MNHEY, CDR2 SVGEGT. The CDR3 consists of 14 residues. The CDR3 protein is CASSLREVRTEAFF. DNA for the CDR3: TGTGCCAGCAGTCTCCGGGAAGTGCGTACTGAAGCTTTCTTT.

This chain uses TRBV5-1 with TRBJ1-4; no clear D. Germline V gene data show CDR1 as SGHRS and CDR2 as YFSETQ. This CDR3 comprises 14 residues. The V end lost 0 bases, the J end lost 3 bases, and 6 bases lay between the germline ends. CDR3 loop: CASSLGAPNEKLFF. In nucleotides, the CDR3 is TGCGCCAGCAGCTTGGGGGCTCCTAATGAAAAACTGTTTTTT.

In its sample, this clonotype was seen a few times. The chain uses TRBV28 and TRBJ2-1, with 10 bases identical to TRBD2. J gave up 4 bases and V 3 bases, and 6 bases lay outside the gene matches. This CDR3 is built from 16 residues. From germline, CDR1 is MDHEN and CDR2 SYDVKM. CDR3 region: CASSFNLAGVYNEQFF. The CDR3 bases are TGTGCCAGCAGTTTCAATCTAGCGGGAGTGTACAATGAGCAGTTCTTC.

This clonotype was detected only a few times. The chain uses TRBV19 and TRBJ2-7, with D tentatively TRBD2 (5 bases). Trimming took 5 bases from V and 5 from J, leaving 10 bases between them. This CDR3 comprises 12 residues. Germline V gene sequence: CDR1 LNHDA, CDR2 SQIVND (reference sequence). The CDR3 protein is CASSFPGNEQYF. CDR3 nucleotides: TGTGCCAGTAGTTTTCCCGGGAACGAGCAGTACTTC.

This chain connects TRBV7-9 to TRBJ1-1, with 10 nucleotides matching TRBD1. V dropped 6 bases and J dropped 11; count of bases not matched to a gene: 9. CDR1 and CDR2 (germline): SEHNR, FQNEAQ (reference sequence). The CDR3 has 13 residues. DNA of the CDR3: TGTGCCAGCAGTCCGGACAGGGGGTTTTTGGCTTTCTTT. It codes for CASSPDRGFLAFF.

Only a few counts were recorded for this clonotype. V gene TRBV5-1 combines with J gene TRBJ2-7; the D gene is possibly TRBD1 (5 bases). The CDR3 has 15 amino acids. Germline V CDR1 and CDR2: SGHRS, YFSETQ. V lost 1 base, J lost 2 bases, and 13 bases lay in between. CDR3 in DNA: TGCGCCAGCAGCTTGAAACGAGACAGCCCCTACGAGCAGTACTTC. Translation: CASSLKRDSPYEQYF.

The J gene is TRBJ2-7, the V gene TRBV23-1; TRBD1 matches at 7 bases. TRBV23-1 is filed as an ORF, its function uncertain. CDR3 length equals 16 residues. Unmatched junction bases numbered 10, after V lost 4 bases and J lost 1 base. The CDR3 protein is CASSLKIYRGSYEQYF. The CDR3 coding sequence is TGCGCCAGCAGTCTCAAAATATACAGGGGATCCTACGAGCAGTACTTC.

This clonotype was picked up many times. V gene TRBV7-9 combines with J gene TRBJ1-2; D might be TRBD1 (5 bases). V was cut by 3 bases and J by 3 bases, with 11 bases left in between. Germline V gene data show CDR1 as SEHNR and CDR2 as FQNEAQ (reference sequence). The CDR3 contains 14 residues. The CDR3 DNA sequence: TGTGCCAGCAGCTTGCCAGGGTCTGACTATGGCTACACCTTC. Protein product: CASSLPGSDYGYTF. The full variable domain, rest sourced from reference TRBV7-9 and TRBJ1-2, is DTGVSQNPRHKITKRGQNVTFRCDPISEHNRLYWYRQTLGQGPEFLTYFQNEAQLEKSRLLSDRFSAERPKGSFSTLEIQRTEQGDSAMYLCASSLPGSDYGYTFGSGTRLTVV.

The chain is built from TRBV29-1 and TRBJ2-1; 11 nucleotides line up with TRBD2. CDR1 is SQVTM and CDR2 is ANQGSEA in the germline V gene. The J segment lost 2 bases and the V segment lost 0 bases, leaving 9 bases of the junction unmatched. The CDR3 is made up of 18 amino acids. CDR3 amino acids: CSVEERLAGGRTYNEQFF. CDR3 coding DNA: TGCAGCGTTGAAGAGAGGCTAGCGGGGGGTCGGACCTACAATGAGCAGTTCTTC.

This clonotype was seen a handful of times. The chain employs TRBV20-1 and TRBJ1-6, with a tentative D call TRBD1 (5 bases). The CDR3 contains 15 residues. Germline-derived CDR1 and CDR2 are DFQATT and SNEGSKA (reference sequence). V lost 5 bases, J lost 3 bases, and 14 bases lay in between. The DNA of the CDR3 is TGCAGTGCTGGGGGGGGTTTTAGCTATAATTCACCCCTCCACTTT. Protein product: CSAGGGFSYNSPLHF.

The CDR3 spells CASSPRTSGGGVATDTQYF. CDR3 in DNA: TGTGCCAGCAGTCCCCGGACTAGCGGGGGGGGCGTTGCCACAGATACGCAGTATTTT. The chain joins TRBV27 to TRBJ2-3; TRBD2 matches 15 bases. Trimming cost V 5 bases and J 2 bases; bases outside gene matches: 11. This CDR3 comprises 19 residues. The germline CDR1 and CDR2 sequences are MNHEY and SMNVEV (reference sequence).

Remarks on this clonotype: A much bigger clone sits one base away, suggesting this may be a read error. The gene calls are TRBV24-1 and TRBJ2-2; D might be TRBD2 (6 bases). Germline CDR1 reads KGHDR; CDR2 reads SFDVKD. There are 13 residues in the CDR3. The CDR3 DNA reads TGTGCCACCAGTGATCCTAGCGCCGGGGAGCTGGTTTTT. It is translated as CATSDPSAGELVF.

This rearrangement joins TRBV7-9 to TRBJ1-2; no clear D. The CDR3 consists of 15 residues. Trimming cost V 1 base and J 3 bases, with 12 bases left between them. Per germline, CDR1 SEHNR and CDR2 FQNEAQ (reference sequence). As DNA, the CDR3 is TGTGCCAGCAGCTTAGTTCTTCAGACGCACTATGGCTACACCTTC. Its protein is CASSLVLQTHYGYTF.

To note about this clonotype: This may come from a read error, since a much larger clone is one base off. This sequence joins TRBV6-2 or TRBV6-3 and TRBJ2-7, with D unclear. The germline V gene encodes CDR1 MNHEY and CDR2 SVGEGT. The CDR3 consists of 11 residues. The CDR3 loop reads CASSYTNDQHF. In DNA, the CDR3 is TGTGCCAGCAGTTACACCAACGATCAGCACTTC.

This clonotype was picked up many times. The genes are TRBV19 and TRBJ2-3; possible D gene TRBD2, 6 bases. The CDR3 totals 16 residues. Per the germline V gene, CDR1 is LNHDA and CDR2 is SQIVND (reference sequence). V was pared by 2 bases and J by 1 base, with 13 bases between. The CDR3 spells CASSILSGGGTDTQYF. The CDR3 DNA reads TGTGCCAGTAGTATACTTTCCGGCGGGGGCACAGATACGCAGTATTTT. The whole variable domain, remainder taken from reference TRBV19 and TRBJ2-3, is DGGITQSPKYLFRKEGQNVTLSCEQNLNHDAMYWYRQDPGQGLRLIYYSQIVNDFQKGDIAEGYSVSREKKESFPLTVTSAQKNPTAFYLCASSILSGGGTDTQYFGPGTRLTVL.

There are a few counts of this clonotype. The V call is TRBV7-9, the J call TRBJ1-4; 8 positions agree with TRBD1. From germline, CDR1 is SEHNR and CDR2 FQNEAQ (reference sequence). V shed 5 bases and J 7 bases; nucleotides not matched to a gene: 6. There are 14 residues in the CDR3. The CDR3 sequence: CASSQGARSEKLFF. In DNA form, the CDR3 reads TGTGCCAGCAGCCAGGGGGCGCGGAGTGAAAAACTGTTTTTT.

CDR3 sequence reads: CASSIAGAQMNTEAFF. CDR3 DNA sequence: TGTGCCAGTAGTATAGCAGGGGCACAGATGAACACTGAAGCTTTCTTT. V usage is TRBV19 and J usage is TRBJ1-1; the D gene is possibly TRBD1 (6 bases). Looked up from germline, CDR1 is LNHDA and CDR2 is SQIVND (reference sequence). The CDR3 loop spans 16 amino acids. The ends were cut back, 1 base at V and 0 bases at J, with 12 bases in the middle.

Remarks on this clonotype: Its ends do not fully match the called genes, so a read error is possible. The rearrangement uses TRBV7-9 and TRBJ2-7; unclear D gene. Germline CDR1 SEHNR, CDR2 FQNEAQ (reference sequence). The CDR3 totals 12 residues. CDR3: CASSLVSYKQYF. CDR3 sequence (DNA): TGTGCCAGCAGCTTAGTTTCCTACAAGCAGTACTTC.

This clonotype was observed many times. This sequence joins TRBV6-6 and TRBJ2-7; no clear D. The CDR3 loop spans 13 amino acids. CDR1 and CDR2 from the germline V gene are MNHNY and SVGAGI (reference sequence). Trimming pared 6 bases from V and 4 bases from J, leaving 13 bases between. The CDR3 sequence: CASSPLDEYEQYF. Here the CDR3 DNA reads TGTGCCAGCAGCCCCCTCGACGAGTACGAGCAGTACTTC.

There are many counts of this clonotype. This sequence joins TRBV29-1 and TRBJ1-1, with 7 bases that match TRBD1. Unmatched junction bases numbered 13, after V lost 2 bases and J lost 4 bases. The CDR3 has 16 amino acids. Germline CDR1 is SQVTM and CDR2 is ANQGSEA. DNA for the CDR3: TGCAGCGTTGAACTCCCCGTGACAGGGTTAACCACTGAAGCTTTCTTT. It translates to CSVELPVTGLTTEAFF.